The 3 T cell receptor beta chains in this list originate from one sample, sequenced in a study of T cell responses to AZD1222 COVID-19 vaccine. The table came from immunoSEQ multiplex PCR; TCRdb's copy has only in-frame clones and leaves some out. The sample includes approximately 160,000 clones, about 92% of them seen just once. The starting material was peripheral blood, obtained on day 0 of AZD1222 vaccination. The receptors originated from an adult in good health.

The J gene is TRBJ1-4, the V gene TRBV9; perhaps TRBD1 as D (5 bases). V shed 6 bases and J shed 4 bases, with 16 bases lying between them. CDR1 and CDR2 (germline): SGDLS, YYNGEE. The CDR3 runs to 15 residues. DNA of the CDR3: TGTGCCAGCACCTCGTCTGGTCAGGGTAATGAAAAACTGTTTTTT. Protein: CASTSSGQGNEKLFF.

In its sample, this clone was seen once. V and J are TRBV7-8 and TRBJ1-3, with a tentative D call TRBD1 (5 bases). V dropped 4 bases and J dropped 0 bases, with 10 bases sitting between them. Germline values: CDR1 SGHVS, CDR2 FQNEAQ. The CDR3 totals 15 residues. CDR3 in amino acids: CASSSRGHSGNTIYF. The CDR3 coding sequence is TGTGCCAGCAGCTCTAGGGGCCACTCTGGAAACACCATATATTTT.

V is TRBV4-2 and J is TRBJ2-1; no clear D. Germline V gene data show CDR1 as LGHNA and CDR2 as YNFKEQ. The CDR3 spans 16 residues. Trimming cost V 0 bases and J 5 bases, with 14 bases left between them. The CDR3 DNA reads TGTGCCAGCAGCCAAGATAGGGCCACCGTGAACAATGAGCAGTTCTTC. Translating it yields CASSQDRATVNNEQFF.